These T cell receptor beta chains were read from a single sample in a study of STAT5B mutations in CD4+ large granular lymphocyte leukemia. TCRdb's table, derived via immunoSEQ multiplex PCR, lists solely in-frame clones and lacks some. Among about 20,000 clones, 60% to 85% were seen once, and the ten largest hold 0.35% to 0.45%. Material for sequencing was CD4+ T cells from blood buffy coats. The source is a human donor in good health. Each CDR3 is given with its conserved first and last residue. Each record gives: D gene, V gene, J gene, clone size, CDR3 DNA, CDR3 protein. A D gene is named only where the DNA matches it firmly. The listing skips clone size in some rows; elsewhere it reads once, few, many or a size class.

NA	TRBV11-2	TRBJ2-1	NA	TGTGCCAGCAGCTCAGGGCGGTCGGGGTACAATGAGCAGTTCTTC	CASSSGRSGYNEQFF
NA	TRBV30	TRBJ2-1	NA	TGTGCCTGGAGCAACCTAGACTACAATGAGCAGTTCTTC	CAWSNLDYNEQFF
NA	TRBV7-2	TRBJ1-4	NA	TGTGCCAGCAGCTTAGTCCCAGGGCCGGATGAAAAACTGTTTTTT	CASSLVPGPDEKLFF
NA	TRBV5-1	TRBJ2-2	NA	TGCGCCAGCAGCTTGAAGGGACAGAACACCGGGGAGCTGTTTTTT	CASSLKGQNTGELFF
NA	TRBV19	TRBJ2-5	NA	TGTGCCAGTAGTCCACGGGACGCGGGGTGGTCCCAGTACTTC	CASSPRDAGWSQYF
NA	TRBV2	TRBJ1-1	NA	TGTGCCAGCAGTGAACCAGTGAACACTGAAGCTTTCTTT	CASSEPVNTEAFF
NA	TRBV7-3	TRBJ2-3	few	TGTGCCAGCAGCTTCACAGGGACCCTAATGGATACGCAGTATTTT	CASSFTGTLMDTQYF
NA	TRBV9	TRBJ2-3	NA	TGTGCCAGCAGCCTCCGCAGGGGACTCGGAGATACGCAGTATTTT	CASSLRRGLGDTQYF
NA	TRBV2	TRBJ1-2	NA	TGTGCCAGCCTCATGGGTCAAAGGAACTATGGCTACACCTTC	CASLMGQRNYGYTF
NA	TRBV6-5	TRBJ2-7	once	TGTGCCAGCAGTTCGGGACCGCGTCGGGAGCAGTACTTC	CASSSGPRREQYF
TRBD2	TRBV6-1	TRBJ2-1	NA	TGTGCCAGCGGCCTAGCGGGGGGGGGTGAGCAGTTCTTC	CASGLAGGGEQFF
NA	TRBV10-3	TRBJ2-5	NA	TGTGCCATCAGTGAGGGACAGCCAAGCCAAGAGACCCAGTACTTC	CAISEGQPSQETQYF
NA	TRBV7-2	TRBJ2-7	NA	TGTGCCAGCAGCTTAGAGGGCAGCTCCTACGAGCAGTACTTC	CASSLEGSSYEQYF
TRBD1	TRBV10-2	TRBJ1-1	NA	TGCGCCAGCACCCAAGGACAGGTAACTGAAGCTTTCTTT	CASTQGQVTEAFF
NA	TRBV5-1	TRBJ1-1	NA	TGCGCCAGCAGCTTGGCCGCGGGGGGAGGTACTGAAGCTTTCTTT	CASSLAAGGGTEAFF
NA	TRBV7-8	TRBJ1-2	NA	TGTGCCAGCAGCACGCGGGCAGACTATGGCTACACCTTC	CASSTRADYGYTF
NA	TRBV6-5	TRBJ2-7	NA	TGTGCCAGCAGGCAACCAGGGACTGCTCAGCCCGAGCAGTACTTC	CASRQPGTAQPEQYF
TRBD1	TRBV11-3	TRBJ2-6	NA	TGTGCCAGCAGCTCGCGACAGGGGTCTGGGGCCAACGTCCTGACTTTC	CASSSRQGSGANVLTF
NA	TRBV18	TRBJ1-6	few	TGTGCCAGCTCACCACTGGGGTTGGCAGATAATTCACCCCTCCACTTT	CASSPLGLADNSPLHF
NA	TRBV7-6	TRBJ1-4	NA	TGTGCCAGCAGCCTCCGTTGGGGGACTAATGAAAAACTGTTTTTT	CASSLRWGTNEKLFF
NA	TRBV6-6	TRBJ1-2	once	TGTGCCAGCAGGGGTCGGACTAACTATGGCTACACCTTC	CASRGRTNYGYTF
NA	TRBV4-2	TRBJ2-1	NA	TGTGCCAGCAGCCAAGGACGTATAAACAATGAGCAGTTCTTC	CASSQGRINNEQFF